Following are 10 T cell receptor beta chains from one sample sequenced in a study of blood T cell repertoires in COVID-19. Sequencing was performed with immunoSEQ multiplex PCR; in TCRdb, only in-frame clones are kept and a portion is missing. The table shows about 20,000 clones, with approximately 80% occurring only once. Sequencing input: peripheral blood. These receptor sequences come from an elderly man with active or convalescent COVID-19.

This clone was detected only once. The chain is built from TRBV30 and TRBJ1-5; TRBD1 might be the D (6 bases). The CDR3 is 14 amino acids. V was shortened by 2 bases and J by 4 bases, with 12 bases between the two germline ends. Germline values: CDR1 GTSNPN, CDR2 SVGIG (reference sequence). The CDR3 DNA follows: TGTGCCTGGAGTTGGGGGCAGCCTAATCAGCCCCAGCATTTT. Translation: CAWSWGQPNQPQHF. The full variable domain, rest sourced from reference TRBV30 and TRBJ1-5, is SQTIHQWPATLVQPVGSPLSLECTVEGTSNPNLYWYRQAAGRGLQLLFYSVGIGQISSEVPQNLSASRPQDRQFILSSKKLLLSDSGFYLCAWSWGQPNQPQHFGDGTRLSIL.

The rearrangement joins TRBV7-2 to TRBJ1-4; no firm D call. V lost 2 bases and J lost 2, with 6 bases in between. The CDR3 runs to 14 residues. The germline CDR1 and CDR2 sequences are SGHTA and FQGNSA. The CDR3, as DNA: TGTGCCAGCAGCTTAAGCTGGACTAATGAAAAACTGTTTTTT. It translates to CASSLSWTNEKLFF.

The chain combines TRBV5-6 with TRBJ1-6; 7 bases fit TRBD1. Germline loops: CDR1 SGHDT, CDR2 YYEEEE. This CDR3 comprises 16 residues. V lost 4 bases and J lost 3; bases outside the gene matches: 7. The chain's CDR3 is CASSPSGQVYNSPLHF. In DNA form, the CDR3 reads TGTGCCAGCAGCCCCAGCGGACAGGTCTATAATTCACCCCTCCACTTT. The full variable domain, rest sourced from reference TRBV5-6 and TRBJ1-6, is DAGVTQSPTHLIKTRGQQVTLRCSPKSGHDTVSWYQQALGQGPQFIFQYYEEEERQRGNFPDRFSGHQFPNYSSELNVNALLLGDSALYLCASSPSGQVYNSPLHFGNGTRLTVT.

This sequence joins TRBV2 and TRBJ1-1; no reliable D call. Looked up from germline, CDR1 is SNHLY and CDR2 is FYNNEI. The CDR3 covers 14 residues. The V and J ends lost 4 bases and 0 bases respectively, with 9 bases between them. The CDR3 region has the DNA TGTGCCAGCAGTGGTCAGGACTTGAACACTGAAGCTTTCTTT. It translates to CASSGQDLNTEAFF.

The V call is TRBV15, the J call TRBJ2-3; D gene unclear. The CDR3 is 13 amino acids. Germline V gene sequence: CDR1 LNHNV, CDR2 YYDKDF (reference sequence). V was clipped by 1 base and J by 4 bases, with 6 bases between them. The CDR3 bases are TGTGCCACCAGCAGAGTTCCGGCAGATACGCAGTATTTT. The encoded protein is CATSRVPADTQYF.

V is TRBV5-4 and J is TRBJ2-2; 14 nucleotides agree with TRBD2. Germline trimming cut 5 bases from V and 4 bases from J; bases unmatched to any gene: 4. Germline V gene sequence: CDR1 SGHNT, CDR2 YYREEE (reference sequence). The CDR3 spans 16 residues. CDR3 amino acids: CASRPGTSGSTGELFF. The DNA of the CDR3 is TGTGCCAGCAGACCTGGGACTAGCGGGAGCACCGGGGAGCTGTTTTTT.

The table lists this clone with a few counts. The chain employs TRBV6-5 and TRBJ2-1, with D perhaps matching TRBD2 (6 bases). The CDR3 is 15 residues long. V gave up 3 bases and J gave up 7 bases, with 16 bases separating them. Germline V gene lookup returns CDR1 MNHEY and CDR2 SVGAGI. The CDR3 DNA is TGTGCCAGCAGTTATAGTGCGGGATGGGGGAATGAGCAGTTCTTC. Amino acids: CASSYSAGWGNEQFF.

This chain uses TRBV19 with TRBJ2-1; 8 nucleotides match TRBD2. Per germline, CDR1 LNHDA and CDR2 SQIVND (reference sequence). This CDR3 contains 16 residues. V shed 3 bases, J shed 1 base, and the junction held 5 bases outside the gene matches. The chain's CDR3 is CASSIVSSGSYNEQFF. CDR3 DNA sequence: TGTGCCAGTAGTATCGTGTCTAGCGGGTCCTACAATGAGCAGTTCTTC.

This rearrangement joins TRBV6-1 to TRBJ2-7; 8 bases map to TRBD1. V was clipped by 1 base and J by 2 bases; unmatched bases: 7. CDR3 length: 16 amino acids. Germline V lookup: CDR1 MNHNS, CDR2 SASEGT. The CDR3 sequence: CASSEVGTGTPYEQYF. CDR3 bases: TGTGCCAGCAGTGAAGTCGGGACAGGAACCCCCTACGAGCAGTACTTC.

This rearrangement joins TRBV11-1 to TRBJ1-2; D perhaps matches TRBD1 (5 bases). Germline V gene sequence: CDR1 SGHAT, CDR2 FQDESV (reference sequence). V was trimmed by 1 base and J by 2 bases, leaving 14 bases between them. The CDR3 sequence is 16 residues long. The CDR3 sequence: CASSLVGSGVNYGYTF. The CDR3 nucleotides are TGTGCCAGCAGCTTAGTTGGATCGGGGGTCAACTATGGCTACACCTTC.